These 21 T cell receptor beta chains were sequenced from one sample in a study of cytomegalovirus exposure and HLA in healthy donors. Vbeta (60) and Jbeta (13) primers were used in the PCR. Assay used: immunoSEQ multiplex PCR; TCRdb lists only in-frame clones, some missing. The sample has about 170,000 clones, roughly 81% seen once. The sequenced sample consisted of PBMCs. These receptors came from a man aged 25-40 years in good health and CMV-seropositive.

CDR3 sequence: CASSQERDVGSGIYEQYF. The CDR3 DNA is TGCGCCAGCAGCCAAGAACGAGACGTTGGTAGCGGGATCTACGAGCAGTACTTC. The chain recombines TRBV4-3 with TRBJ2-5, with TRBD2 matching over 8 bases. The last part of the DNA fits TRBJ2-7 better; the J call may be wrong. Per the germline V gene, CDR1 is LGHNA and CDR2 is YSLEER. The CDR3 consists of 18 residues.

This clone turned up a few times. J is TRBJ1-1 and V is TRBV6-5, with 8 bases matching TRBD1. J lost 8 bases, V lost 6 bases, and 8 bases had no gene match. The CDR3 loop spans 13 amino acids. Germline V gene lookup returns CDR1 MNHEY and CDR2 SVGAGI. The CDR3 DNA sequence: TGTGCCAGCAGCTACGGACAGGGCAACGAAGCTTTCTTT. This sequence encodes CASSYGQGNEAFF.

The genes are TRBV18 and TRBJ2-2; 9 positions match TRBD1. Trimming cost V 6 bases and J 4 bases; bases outside gene matches: 6. The CDR3 extends over 15 amino acids. Germline V gives CDR1 KGHSH, CDR2 LQKENI. CDR3 sequence reads: CASSLGTGSTGELFF. CDR3 in DNA: TGTGCCAGCTCCCTCGGGACAGGGAGCACCGGGGAGCTGTTTTTT. Full variable domain (missing parts from reference TRBV18 and TRBJ2-2): NAGVMQNPRHLVRRRGQEARLRCSPMKGHSHVYWYRQLPEEGLKFMVYLQKENIIDESGMPKERFSAEFPKEGPSILRIQQVVRGDSAAYFCASSLGTGSTGELFFGEGSRLTVL.

This clone occurred once. The chain links TRBV4-3 to TRBJ2-1; 10 nucleotides agree with TRBD2. CDR1 and CDR2 (germline): LGHNA, YSLEER. The CDR3 consists of 15 residues. V was clipped by 1 base and J by 9 bases; unmatched bases: 6. CDR3 sequence: CASSQVGTSVGEQFF. CDR3 nucleotide sequence: TGCGCCAGCAGCCAAGTCGGGACTAGCGTCGGTGAGCAGTTCTTC.

The V and J genes are TRBV9 and TRBJ2-3, with TRBD1 matching over 10 bases. With V trimmed by 0 bases and J by 0 bases, 7 bases remained unmatched. Germline assignment: CDR1 SGDLS and CDR2 YYNGEE. The length of the CDR3 is 18 residues. Here the CDR3 reads CASSVAGTGASSTDTQYF. The CDR3, as DNA: TGTGCCAGCAGCGTAGCCGGGACAGGGGCTTCTAGCACAGATACGCAGTATTTT.

The gene calls are TRBV5-4 and TRBJ2-1; TRBD2 might be the D (6 bases). Trimming took off 1 base at V and 7 bases at J, with 9 bases between the two ends. The CDR3 length is 13 residues. From germline, CDR1 is SGHNT and CDR2 YYREEE (reference sequence). In nucleotides, the CDR3 is TGTGCCAGCAGCTTGACGGGAGTGAATGAGCAGTTCTTC. Translation: CASSLTGVNEQFF.

The chain uses TRBV30 and TRBJ2-1; D is possibly TRBD1 (6 bases). Germline V gene lookup returns CDR1 GTSNPN and CDR2 SVGIG (reference sequence). Trimming removed 1 base at V and 6 bases at J, with 16 bases between. The length of the CDR3 is 15 residues. This chain's CDR3 is CAWSGYLLGANEQFF. CDR3 coding DNA: TGTGCCTGGAGTGGGTATTTACTGGGGGCCAATGAGCAGTTCTTC.

The V gene is TRBV5-8, the J gene TRBJ1-4, with D uncertain. V shed 0 bases and J shed 0 bases, with 9 bases lying between them. This CDR3 contains 16 residues. In germline, CDR1 is SGHTS, CDR2 YDEGEE. Here the CDR3 reads CASSLAFLATNEKLFF. As DNA, the CDR3 is TGTGCCAGCAGCTTGGCCTTCTTAGCAACTAATGAAAAACTGTTTTTT.

This chain joins TRBV15 and TRBJ2-1; D is unresolved. Germline-derived CDR1 and CDR2 are LNHNV and YYDKDF (reference sequence). The CDR3 sequence is 13 residues long. V was trimmed by 0 bases and J by 7 bases, leaving 7 bases between them. DNA of the CDR3: TGTGCCACCAGCAGAGACCCGAGGAATGAGCAGTTCTTC. Its translation: CATSRDPRNEQFF. Full variable domain (remainder filled in from reference TRBV15 and TRBJ2-1): DAMVIQNPRYQVTQFGKPVTLSCSQTLNHNVMYWYQQKSSQAPKLLFHYYDKDFNNEADTPDNFQSRRPNTSFCFLDIRSPGLGDTAMYLCATSRDPRNEQFFGPGTRLTVL.

V usage is TRBV29-1 and J usage is TRBJ2-1; D is unresolved. Germline-derived CDR1 and CDR2 are SQVTM and ANQGSEA. This CDR3 contains 14 residues. V was pared by 2 bases and J by 0 bases, with 8 bases between. CDR3 in DNA: TGCAGCGTTGAACTTTCTAGCTCCTACAATGAGCAGTTCTTC. This codes for CSVELSSSYNEQFF.

J is TRBJ2-1 and V is TRBV19; 10 bases match TRBD1. This CDR3 is built from 13 residues. The V segment lost 8 bases and the J segment 5 bases; nucleotides outside the gene matches: 3. CDR1 and CDR2 (germline): LNHDA, SQIVND (reference sequence). The CDR3 spells CASSGQGDNEQFF. CDR3 coding DNA: TGTGCCAGTTCTGGACAGGGGGACAATGAGCAGTTCTTC.

The chain combines TRBV12-5 with TRBJ1-1, with a possible D match to TRBD1 (6 bases). From germline, CDR1 is LGHNT and CDR2 FRNRAP. The V and J ends lost 6 bases and 6 bases respectively, with 20 bases between them. This CDR3 spans 15 amino acids. CDR3 protein: CASGTDLLRTAEAFF. CDR3 bases: TGTGCTAGTGGCACCGACCTCCTTCGGACAGCTGAAGCTTTCTTT.

The CDR3 spells CASSRDLIYNEQFF. CDR3 nucleotides: TGTGCCAGCAGCCGGGATTTGATATACAATGAGCAGTTCTTC. The chain has TRBV7-9 and TRBJ2-1, with a weak D call TRBD2 (5 bases). V dropped 5 bases and J dropped 4 bases, with 12 bases sitting between them. The germline V gene encodes CDR1 SEHNR and CDR2 FQNEAQ (reference sequence). The CDR3 consists of 14 residues.

The J gene is TRBJ2-3, the V gene TRBV18; 12 positions agree with TRBD2. Germline CDR1 KGHSH, CDR2 LQKENI. This CDR3 has 18 residues. V lost 3 bases, J lost 3 bases, and 10 bases stayed unmatched. CDR3 nucleotides: TGTGCCAGCTCACCGCGGACTAGCGGGACCGGGGGTACAGATACGCAGTATTTT. This gives the protein CASSPRTSGTGGTDTQYF. Full variable domain (outside the CDR3, taken from reference TRBV18 and TRBJ2-3): NAGVMQNPRHLVRRRGQEARLRCSPMKGHSHVYWYRQLPEEGLKFMVYLQKENIIDESGMPKERFSAEFPKEGPSILRIQQVVRGDSAAYFCASSPRTSGTGGTDTQYFGPGTRLTVL.

The V call is TRBV10-1, the J call TRBJ1-1; D remains ambiguous. Germline-derived CDR1 and CDR2 are WNHNN and SYGVQD (reference sequence). The CDR3 is 16 amino acids. V was shortened by 0 bases and J by 4 bases, with 15 bases between the two germline ends. The CDR3 region has the DNA TGCGCCAGCAGTGAGTCTCGTAAGAGCGGCAGCACTGAAGCTTTCTTT. This gives the protein CASSESRKSGSTEAFF.

In DNA, the CDR3 is TGTGCCAGCAGCCTGGGGTCGGACTTTTACAATGAGCAGTTCTTC. It yields the protein CASSLGSDFYNEQFF. V and J are TRBV5-4 and TRBJ2-1; weak D call: TRBD2 (5 bases). Germline loops: CDR1 SGHNT, CDR2 YYREEE (reference sequence). V was clipped by 4 bases and J by 4 bases, with 15 bases between them. The CDR3 runs 15 residues.

This clone has only one observation. The CDR3, as DNA: TGTGCCAGCTCACCCGGACTAGCGGGAGGGCCGGGAAAGTACGAGCAGTACTTC. Its protein product is CASSPGLAGGPGKYEQYF. V usage is TRBV18 and J usage is TRBJ2-7; 15 nucleotides agree with TRBD2. This CDR3 has 18 amino acids. CDR1 is KGHSH and CDR2 is LQKENI in the germline V gene. V lost 3 bases to trimming and J lost 4 bases; unmatched junction nucleotides: 10.

About this clone itself: The junction shows a germline mismatch at one end, possibly a read error. The V call is TRBV4-3, the J call TRBJ2-2; D uncertain. Germline V gene sequence: CDR1 LGHNA, CDR2 YSLEER. The CDR3 consists of 15 residues. The CDR3 reads CASGQYTENTGELFF. The CDR3 DNA is TGCGCCAGCGGCCAATACACAGAGAACACCGGGGAGCTGTTTTTT.

Comment on this clone: The sample carries other DNA sequences with the same CDR3. The V call is TRBV15, the J call TRBJ1-1; D is ambiguous. Trimming left V 2 bases short and J 4 bases short, with 8 bases between. The CDR3 is 13 residues long. Germline CDR1 reads LNHNV; CDR2 reads YYDKDF (reference sequence). The CDR3 bases are TGTGCCACCAGCAGACGGGGTGGCACTGAAGCTTTCTTT. Its protein product is CATSRRGGTEAFF.

The gene calls are TRBV5-4 and TRBJ2-5, with a possible D match to TRBD2 (6 bases). The CDR3 spans 16 residues. Germline CDR1 is SGHNT and CDR2 is YYREEE (reference sequence). The ends were cut back, 0 bases at V and 9 bases at J, with 21 bases in the middle. For the CDR3, the DNA is TGTGCCAGCAGCTTGGCCCCCCTAGCGACCGCGGGATCCCAGTACTTC. Translated: CASSLAPLATAGSQYF. Combining the CDR3 with reference TRBV5-4 and TRBJ2-5 gives the whole variable domain ETGVTQSPTHLIKTRGQQVTLRCSSQSGHNTVSWYQQALGQGPQFIFQYYREEENGRGNFPPRFSGLQFPNYSSELNVNALELDDSALYLCASSLAPLATAGSQYFGPGTRLLVL.

This chain connects TRBV7-6 to TRBJ2-7; 9 nucleotides line up with TRBD1. The junction had 10 bases not matched to a gene; V was cut back by 5 bases and J by 5 bases. CDR3 length: 15 amino acids. Germline-derived CDR1 and CDR2 are SGHVS and FNYEAQ. CDR3 DNA sequence: TGTGCCAGCAGCCGGGGACAGGGTGTGTGGAACGAGCAGTACGTC. This translates into CASSRGQGVWNEQYV.